This TCR beta chain originates from a study of response to subunit inactivated influenza vaccine. Study-wide results and caveats: Each seasonal flu vaccination may recruit only limited new T cells, authors suggested.

This CDR3 is 16 amino acids long. V lost 5 bases, J lost 5 bases, and 18 bases lay in between. Germline V gene lookup returns CDR1 WNHNN and CDR2 SYGVQD (reference sequence). Regarding this clonotype: What it recognizes is unknown.

From the RT-PCR reads, TCRdb called clonotypes with MiXCR, one entry per CDR3 protein. Of about 650,000 distinct CDR3 sequences listed, approximately 15% are singletons. The chain couples TRBV10-1 to TRBJ2-2; TRBD1 might be the D (7 bases). The sequencing here drew on PBMCs from blood, taken less than 13 days after vaccination. This receptor was obtained from a man aged 50-59 years who received an inactivated influenza vaccine. CDR3 protein: CASSPLQGGRTGELFF. The CDR3 DNA reads as TGCGCCAGCAGTCCTCTGCAGGGGGGCAGGACCGGGGAGCTGTTTTTT.